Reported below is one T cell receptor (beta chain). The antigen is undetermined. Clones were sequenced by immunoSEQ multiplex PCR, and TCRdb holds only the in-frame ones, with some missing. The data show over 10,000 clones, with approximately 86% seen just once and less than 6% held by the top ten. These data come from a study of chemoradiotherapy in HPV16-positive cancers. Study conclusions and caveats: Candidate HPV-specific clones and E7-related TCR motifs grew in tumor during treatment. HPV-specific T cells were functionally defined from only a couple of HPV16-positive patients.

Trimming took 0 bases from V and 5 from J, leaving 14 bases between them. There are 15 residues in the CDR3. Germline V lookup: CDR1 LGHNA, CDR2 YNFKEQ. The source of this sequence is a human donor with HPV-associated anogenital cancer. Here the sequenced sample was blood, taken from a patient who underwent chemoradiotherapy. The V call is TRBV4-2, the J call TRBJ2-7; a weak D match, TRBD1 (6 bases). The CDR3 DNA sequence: TGTGCCAGCAGCCAAGACCCGACAGGATCCGACGAGCAGTACTTC. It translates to CASSQDPTGSDEQYF.